The entry that follows covers one T cell receptor beta chain sequence. The data derive from a study of technical replicates of blood from several donors. Repertoires were generated with immunoSEQ multiplex PCR, while TCRdb's copy carries only in-frame clones and drops some. The sample has approximately 81,000 clones, about 81% seen once. This CDR3 spans 14 amino acids. Looked up from germline, CDR1 is MNHNY and CDR2 is SVGAGI (reference sequence). Trimming cost V 5 bases and J 3 bases, with 14 bases left between them. The J gene is TRBJ2-7, the V gene TRBV6-6; unclear D gene. Specimen: PBMCs. This receptor was taken from a human donor in good health. Some clones in this sample may be carry-over from other donors' samples. CDR3 sequence: CASSQSSQNYEQYF. CDR3 DNA: TGTGCCAGCAGTCAATCAAGTCAGAACTACGAGCAGTACTTC.